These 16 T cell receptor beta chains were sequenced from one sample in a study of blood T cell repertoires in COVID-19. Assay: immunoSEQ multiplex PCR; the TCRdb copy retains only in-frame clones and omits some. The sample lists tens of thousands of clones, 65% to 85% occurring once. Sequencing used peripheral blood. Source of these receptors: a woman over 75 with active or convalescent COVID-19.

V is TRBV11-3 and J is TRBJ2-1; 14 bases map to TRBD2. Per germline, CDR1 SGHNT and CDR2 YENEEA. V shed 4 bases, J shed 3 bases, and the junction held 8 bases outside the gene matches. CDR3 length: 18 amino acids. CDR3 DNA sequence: TGTGCCAGCAGCTCTGGGACTAGCGGGAGTATAATCTACAATGAGCAGTTCTTC. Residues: CASSSGTSGSIIYNEQFF.

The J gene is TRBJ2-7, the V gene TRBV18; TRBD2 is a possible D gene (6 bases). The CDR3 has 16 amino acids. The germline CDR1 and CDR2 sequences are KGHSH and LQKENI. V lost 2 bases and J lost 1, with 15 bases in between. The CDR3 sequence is CASSPGHARESYEQYF. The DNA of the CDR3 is TGTGCCAGCTCACCAGGGCACGCCCGGGAGTCCTACGAGCAGTACTTC.

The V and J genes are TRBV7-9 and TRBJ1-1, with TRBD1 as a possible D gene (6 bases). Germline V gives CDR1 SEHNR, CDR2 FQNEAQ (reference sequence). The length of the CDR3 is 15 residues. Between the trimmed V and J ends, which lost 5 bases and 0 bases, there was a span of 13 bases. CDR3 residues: CASSPKGVLNTEAFF. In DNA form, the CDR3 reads TGTGCCAGCAGCCCGAAGGGGGTTCTGAACACTGAAGCTTTCTTT.

CDR3 nucleotide sequence: TGTGCCAGCAGTATTCGGACAGGGAATCAGCCCCAGCATTTT. Translated: CASSIRTGNQPQHF. The V call is TRBV6-6, the J call TRBJ1-5; TRBD1 aligns across 8 bases. With 5 bases clipped from V and 4 bases from J, the junction kept 4 bases outside the gene matches. Germline CDR1 reads MNHNY; CDR2 reads SVGAGI (reference sequence). The CDR3 covers 14 residues.

Written as DNA, the CDR3 is TGTGCCAGCAGCTCAAATCCAGGGGGCTACGAGCAGTACTTC. It encodes CASSSNPGGYEQYF. The chain carries TRBV7-8 and TRBJ2-7; 7 nucleotides match TRBD1. V dropped 4 bases and J dropped 3; count of bases not matched to a gene: 6. Germline loops: CDR1 SGHVS, CDR2 FQNEAQ. This CDR3 comprises 14 residues.

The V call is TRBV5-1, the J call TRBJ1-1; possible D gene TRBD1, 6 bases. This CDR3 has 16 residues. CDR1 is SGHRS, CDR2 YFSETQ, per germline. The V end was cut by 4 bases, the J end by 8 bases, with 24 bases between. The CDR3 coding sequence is TGCGCCAGCAGCGAAACTGAACGGGGGGCGAGTGAAGAAGCTTTCTTT. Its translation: CASSETERGASEEAFF.

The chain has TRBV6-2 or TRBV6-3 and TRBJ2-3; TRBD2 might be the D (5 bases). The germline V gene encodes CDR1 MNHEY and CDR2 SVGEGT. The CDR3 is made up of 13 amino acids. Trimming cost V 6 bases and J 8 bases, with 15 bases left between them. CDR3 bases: TGTGCCAGCAGCCTCCCGGCTAGCCCTACGCAGTATTTT. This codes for CASSLPASPTQYF.

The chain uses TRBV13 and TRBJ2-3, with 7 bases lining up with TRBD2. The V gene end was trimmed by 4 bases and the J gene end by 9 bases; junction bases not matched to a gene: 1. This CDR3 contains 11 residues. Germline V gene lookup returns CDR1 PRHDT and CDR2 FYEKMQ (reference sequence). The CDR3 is CASSWGGTQYF. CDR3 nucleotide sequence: TGTGCCAGCAGCTGGGGGGGGACGCAGTATTTT.

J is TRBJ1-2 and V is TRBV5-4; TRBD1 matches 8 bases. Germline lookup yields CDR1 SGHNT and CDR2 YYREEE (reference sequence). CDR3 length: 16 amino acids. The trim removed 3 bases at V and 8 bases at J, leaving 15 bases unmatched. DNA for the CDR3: TGTGCCAGCAGCTCGGGCCGTGACAGGGGTATGGAGGGCTACACCTTC. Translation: CASSSGRDRGMEGYTF.

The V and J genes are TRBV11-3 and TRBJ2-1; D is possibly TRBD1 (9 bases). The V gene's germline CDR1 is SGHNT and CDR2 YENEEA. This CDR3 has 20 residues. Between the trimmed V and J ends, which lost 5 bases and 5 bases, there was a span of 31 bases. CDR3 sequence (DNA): TGTGCCAGCAGCAAGGGGACAGGGTCGACTTCCAGCGGGAGTAACAATGAGCAGTTCTTC. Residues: CASSKGTGSTSSGSNNEQFF.

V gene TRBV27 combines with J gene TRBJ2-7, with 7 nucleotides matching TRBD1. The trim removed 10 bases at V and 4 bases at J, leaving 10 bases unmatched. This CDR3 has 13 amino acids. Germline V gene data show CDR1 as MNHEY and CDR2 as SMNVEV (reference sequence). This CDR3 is CATKPGQPYEQYF. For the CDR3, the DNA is TGTGCCACCAAACCGGGACAGCCTTACGAGCAGTACTTC.

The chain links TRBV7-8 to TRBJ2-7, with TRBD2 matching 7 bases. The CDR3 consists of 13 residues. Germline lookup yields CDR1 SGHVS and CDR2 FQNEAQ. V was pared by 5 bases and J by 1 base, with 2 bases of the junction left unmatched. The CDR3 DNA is TGTGCCAGCAGCGAGGGACTATCCTACGAGCAGTACTTC. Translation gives CASSEGLSYEQYF.

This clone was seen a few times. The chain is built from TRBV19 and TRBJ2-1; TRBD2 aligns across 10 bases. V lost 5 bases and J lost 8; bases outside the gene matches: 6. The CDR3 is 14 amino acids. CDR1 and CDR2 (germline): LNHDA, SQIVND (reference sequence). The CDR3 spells CASSPGTSVYEQFF. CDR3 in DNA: TGTGCCAGTAGTCCAGGGACTAGCGTTTATGAGCAGTTCTTC.

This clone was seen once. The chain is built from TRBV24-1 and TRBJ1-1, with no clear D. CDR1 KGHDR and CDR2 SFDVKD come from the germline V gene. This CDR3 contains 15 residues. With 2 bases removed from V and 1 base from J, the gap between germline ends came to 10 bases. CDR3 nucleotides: TGTGCCACCAGTGATTCACGTTCAGGGAACACTGAAGCTTTCTTT. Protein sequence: CATSDSRSGNTEAFF.

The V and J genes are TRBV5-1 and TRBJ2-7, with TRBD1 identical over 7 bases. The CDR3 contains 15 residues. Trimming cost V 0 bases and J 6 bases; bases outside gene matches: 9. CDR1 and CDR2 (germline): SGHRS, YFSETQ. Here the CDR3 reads CASSLGDSRTSEQYF. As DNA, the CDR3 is TGCGCCAGCAGCTTGGGGGACAGTAGAACGAGCGAGCAGTACTTC.

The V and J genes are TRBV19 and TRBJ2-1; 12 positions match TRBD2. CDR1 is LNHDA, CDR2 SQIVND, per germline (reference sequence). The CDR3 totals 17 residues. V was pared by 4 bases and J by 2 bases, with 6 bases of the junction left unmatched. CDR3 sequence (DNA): TGTGCCAGTAGTACCGGACTAGCGGGGACCGCCTACAATGAGCAGTTCTTC. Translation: CASSTGLAGTAYNEQFF.